This T cell receptor (beta chain) was sequenced during a study of CXCR3-negative and CXCR3-positive naive CD8 T cells. Study-level information: Cumulative TRB read yield was some 140 million, averaging about 1.5 +/- 0.3 million per library. The study's findings and limits: CXCR3-positive naive cells had more hydrophobic TRB CDR3s than CXCR3-negative naive cells.

Preparation of TRB cDNA libraries relied on 5' RACE carrying UMI labels. TCRdb re-called the 5' RACE reads; one entry per CDR3 protein, DNA not given. Its clone listing holds just under 90,000 distinct CDR3 sequences. With respect to this clonotype: Its antigen is as yet unknown.

This CDR3 is built from 16 residues. Looked up from germline, CDR1 is SGHVS and CDR2 is FQNEAQ. Sequenced material: naive CXCR3+ CD8+ T cells from blood. The subset: CD45RO-CCR7+CD27+CD95- naive CD8+ T cells expressing CXCR3 (TNR3+). This TCR was sampled from a human donor in good health. Some clones in this sample may be carry-over from other donors' samples. The chain is built from TRBV7-8 and TRBJ2-3; checking the TCRdb D call of TRBD1 is not possible without DNA. The CDR3 here is CASSPRDRAGPDTQYF.